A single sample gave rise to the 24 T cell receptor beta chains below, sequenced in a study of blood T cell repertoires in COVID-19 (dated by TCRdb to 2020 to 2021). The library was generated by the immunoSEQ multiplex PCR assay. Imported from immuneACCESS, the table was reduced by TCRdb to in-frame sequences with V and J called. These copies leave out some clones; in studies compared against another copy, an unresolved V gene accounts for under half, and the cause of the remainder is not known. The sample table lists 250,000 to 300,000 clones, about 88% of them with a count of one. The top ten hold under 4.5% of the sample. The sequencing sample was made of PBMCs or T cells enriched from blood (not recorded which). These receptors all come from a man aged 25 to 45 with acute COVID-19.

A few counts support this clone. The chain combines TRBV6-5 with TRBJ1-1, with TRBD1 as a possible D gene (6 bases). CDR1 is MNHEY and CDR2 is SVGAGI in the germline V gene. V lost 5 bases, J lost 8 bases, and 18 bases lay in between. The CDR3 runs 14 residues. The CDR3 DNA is TGTGCCAGCAGTCCCGGGACGATGGGGGCCGAAGCTTTCTTT. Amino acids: CASSPGTMGAEAFF.

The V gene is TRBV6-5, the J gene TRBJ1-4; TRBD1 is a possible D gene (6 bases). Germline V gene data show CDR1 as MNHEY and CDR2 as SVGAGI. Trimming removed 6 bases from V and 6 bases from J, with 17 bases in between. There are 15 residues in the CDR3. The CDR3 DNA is TGTGCCAGCAGCCAGTCGACAGGAGGTCATGAAAAACTGTTTTTT. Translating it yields CASSQSTGGHEKLFF.

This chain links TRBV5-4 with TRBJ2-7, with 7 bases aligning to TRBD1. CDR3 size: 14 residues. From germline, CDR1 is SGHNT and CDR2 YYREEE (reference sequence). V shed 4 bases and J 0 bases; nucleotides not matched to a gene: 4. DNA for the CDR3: TGTGCCAGCAGCCAAGGGACAGTCTCCTACGAGCAGTACGTC. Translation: CASSQGTVSYEQYV.

The CDR3 region is CATSDRQGGRLNEQFF. For the CDR3, the DNA is TGTGCCACCAGTGACAGACAGGGCGGGAGGCTTAATGAGCAGTTCTTC. The chain recombines TRBV24-1 with TRBJ2-1; TRBD2 might be the D (8 bases). Germline V gene sequence: CDR1 KGHDR, CDR2 SFDVKD. CDR3 length: 16 residues. The V end was cut by 4 bases, the J end by 7 bases, with 19 bases between.

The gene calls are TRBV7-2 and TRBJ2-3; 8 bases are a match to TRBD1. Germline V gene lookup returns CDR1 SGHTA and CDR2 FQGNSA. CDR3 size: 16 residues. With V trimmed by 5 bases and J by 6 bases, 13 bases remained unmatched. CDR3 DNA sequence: TGTGCCAGCAGCCCTCCCCCCTCGACAGGGGCCGATACGCAGTATTTT. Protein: CASSPPPSTGADTQYF.

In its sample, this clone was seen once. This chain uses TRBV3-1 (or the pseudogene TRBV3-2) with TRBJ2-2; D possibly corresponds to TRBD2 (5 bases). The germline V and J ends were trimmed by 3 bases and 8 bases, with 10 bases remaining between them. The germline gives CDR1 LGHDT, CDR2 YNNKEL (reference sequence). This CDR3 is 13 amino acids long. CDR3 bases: TGTGCCAGCAGCCACCTCCCGGGGGGGGAGCTGTTTTTT. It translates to CASSHLPGGELFF.

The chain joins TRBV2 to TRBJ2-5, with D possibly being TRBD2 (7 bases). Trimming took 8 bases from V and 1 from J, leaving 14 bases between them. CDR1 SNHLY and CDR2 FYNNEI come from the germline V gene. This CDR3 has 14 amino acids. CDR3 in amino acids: CASPEGGGQETQYF. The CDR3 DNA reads TGTGCCAGCCCCGAGGGGGGGGGCCAAGAGACCCAGTACTTC. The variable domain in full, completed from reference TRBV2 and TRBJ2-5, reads EPEVTQTPSHQVTQMGQEVILRCVPISNHLYFYWYRQILGQKVEFLVSFYNNEISEKSEIFDDQFSVERPDGSNFTLKIRSTKLEDSAMYFCASPEGGGQETQYFGPGTRLLVL.

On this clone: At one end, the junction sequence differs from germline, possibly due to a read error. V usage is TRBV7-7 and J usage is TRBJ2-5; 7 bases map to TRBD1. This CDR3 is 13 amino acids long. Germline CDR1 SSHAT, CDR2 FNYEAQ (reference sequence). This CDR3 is CASSLGTAETQYF. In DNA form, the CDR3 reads TGTGCTAGCAGCTTGGGGACAGCAGAGACCCAGTACTTC.

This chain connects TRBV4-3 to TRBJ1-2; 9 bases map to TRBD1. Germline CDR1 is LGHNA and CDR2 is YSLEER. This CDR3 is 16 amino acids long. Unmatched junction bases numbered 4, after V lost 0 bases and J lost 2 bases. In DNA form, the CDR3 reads TGCGCCAGCAGCCAAGAGGGTGGACAGGGGAACTATGGCTACACCTTC. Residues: CASSQEGGQGNYGYTF.

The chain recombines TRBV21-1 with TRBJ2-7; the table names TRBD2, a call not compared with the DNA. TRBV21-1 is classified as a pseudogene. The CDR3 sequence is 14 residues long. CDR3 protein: CASSNLAGGGEQYV. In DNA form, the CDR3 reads TGTGCCAGCAGCAATTTAGCGGGAGGGGGCGAGCAGTACGTC.

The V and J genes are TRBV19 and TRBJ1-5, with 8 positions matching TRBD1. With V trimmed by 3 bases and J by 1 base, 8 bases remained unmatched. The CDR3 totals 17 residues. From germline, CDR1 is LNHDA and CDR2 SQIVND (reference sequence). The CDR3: CASSIGQGWMSNQPQHF. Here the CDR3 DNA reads TGTGCCAGTAGTATCGGACAGGGTTGGATGAGCAATCAGCCCCAGCATTTT.

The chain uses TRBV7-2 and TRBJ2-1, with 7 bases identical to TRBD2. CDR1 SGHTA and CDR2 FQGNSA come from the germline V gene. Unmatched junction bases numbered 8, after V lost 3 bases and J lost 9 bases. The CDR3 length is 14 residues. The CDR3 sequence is CASSFGLGEGEQFF. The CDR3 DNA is TGTGCCAGCAGCTTCGGACTAGGGGAGGGTGAGCAGTTCTTC.

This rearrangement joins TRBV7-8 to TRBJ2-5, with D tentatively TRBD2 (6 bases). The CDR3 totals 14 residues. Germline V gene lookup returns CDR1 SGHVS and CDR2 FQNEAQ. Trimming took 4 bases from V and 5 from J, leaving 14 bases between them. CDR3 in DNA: TGTGCCAGCAGCTCTAGGGAGGTTTGGGAGACCCAGTACTTC. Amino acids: CASSSREVWETQYF.

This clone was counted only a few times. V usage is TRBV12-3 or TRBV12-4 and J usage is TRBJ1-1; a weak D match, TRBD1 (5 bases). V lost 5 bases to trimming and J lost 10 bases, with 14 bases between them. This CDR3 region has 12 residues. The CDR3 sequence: CASSPPGRGAFF. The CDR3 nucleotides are TGTGCCAGCAGTCCGCCAGGGAGGGGAGCTTTCTTT.

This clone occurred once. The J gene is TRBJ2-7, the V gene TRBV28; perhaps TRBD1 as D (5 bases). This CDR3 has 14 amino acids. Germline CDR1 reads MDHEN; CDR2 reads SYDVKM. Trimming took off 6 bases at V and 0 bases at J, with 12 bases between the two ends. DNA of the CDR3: TGTGCCAGCAGAGGGGAATCAAGCTCCTACGAGCAGTACGTC. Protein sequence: CASRGESSSYEQYV.

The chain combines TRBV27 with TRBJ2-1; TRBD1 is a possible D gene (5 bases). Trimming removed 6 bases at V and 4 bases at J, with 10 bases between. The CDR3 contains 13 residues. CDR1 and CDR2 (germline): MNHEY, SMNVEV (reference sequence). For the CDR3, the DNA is TGTGCCAGCAGCCTCAGACAGTACAATGAGCAGTTCTTC. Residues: CASSLRQYNEQFF.

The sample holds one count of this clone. In DNA, the CDR3 is TGCGCCAGCAGCTTGGTGTCAGTAAAGTACGTC. Protein product: CASSLVSVKYV. V and J are TRBV5-1 and TRBJ2-7; D is unclear. Trimming cost V 0 bases and J 11 bases, with 9 bases left between them. Germline V CDR1 and CDR2: SGHRS, YFSETQ. This CDR3 spans 11 amino acids.

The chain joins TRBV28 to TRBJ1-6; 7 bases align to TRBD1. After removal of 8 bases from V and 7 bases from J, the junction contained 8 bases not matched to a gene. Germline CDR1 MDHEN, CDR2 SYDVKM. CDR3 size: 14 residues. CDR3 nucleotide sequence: TGTGCCAGCGGCTTAGGCAGGGGGAATTCACCCCTCCACTTT. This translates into CASGLGRGNSPLHF.

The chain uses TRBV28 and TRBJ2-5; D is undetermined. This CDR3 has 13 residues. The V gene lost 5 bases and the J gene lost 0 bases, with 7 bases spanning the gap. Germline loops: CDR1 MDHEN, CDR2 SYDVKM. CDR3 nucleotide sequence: TGTGCCAGCAGTGTGCCTAACCAAGAGACCCAGTACTTC. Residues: CASSVPNQETQYF.

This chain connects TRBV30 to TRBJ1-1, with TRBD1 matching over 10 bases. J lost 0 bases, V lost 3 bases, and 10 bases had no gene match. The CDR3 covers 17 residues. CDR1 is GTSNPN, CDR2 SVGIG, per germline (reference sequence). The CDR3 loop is CAWRTGTGEGMNTEAFF. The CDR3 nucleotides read TGTGCCTGGAGAACCGGGACAGGGGAAGGGATGAACACTGAAGCTTTCTTT.

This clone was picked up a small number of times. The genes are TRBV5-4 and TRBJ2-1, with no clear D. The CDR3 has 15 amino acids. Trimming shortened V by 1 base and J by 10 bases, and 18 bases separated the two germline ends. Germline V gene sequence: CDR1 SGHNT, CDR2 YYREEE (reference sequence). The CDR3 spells CASSLSLGTEQEQFF. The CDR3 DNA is TGTGCCAGCAGCTTGAGTCTTGGAACAGAACAAGAGCAGTTCTTC.

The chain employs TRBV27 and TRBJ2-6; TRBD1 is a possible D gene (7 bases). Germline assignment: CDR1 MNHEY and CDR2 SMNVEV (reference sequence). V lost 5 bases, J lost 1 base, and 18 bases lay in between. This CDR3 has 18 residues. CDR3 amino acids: CASSPRGQSLSGANVLTF. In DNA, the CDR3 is TGTGCCAGCAGTCCGCGGGGACAGTCCCTTTCTGGGGCCAACGTCCTGACTTTC. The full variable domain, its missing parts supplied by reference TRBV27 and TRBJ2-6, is EAQVTQNPRYLITVTGKKLTVTCSQNMNHEYMSWYRQDPGLGLRQIYYSMNVEVTDKGDVPEGYKVSRKEKRNFPLILESPSPNQTSLYFCASSPRGQSLSGANVLTFGAGSRLTVL.

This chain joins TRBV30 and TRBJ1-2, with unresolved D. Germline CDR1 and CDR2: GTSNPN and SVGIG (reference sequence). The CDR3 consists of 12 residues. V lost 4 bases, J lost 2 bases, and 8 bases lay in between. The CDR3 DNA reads TGTGCCTGGAAGCCCCTGAACTATGGCTACACCTTC. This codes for CAWKPLNYGYTF.

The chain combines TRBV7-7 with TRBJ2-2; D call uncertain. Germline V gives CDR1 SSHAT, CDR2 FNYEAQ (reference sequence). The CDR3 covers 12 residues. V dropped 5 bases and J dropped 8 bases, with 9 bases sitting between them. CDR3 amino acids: CASSPSLGELFF. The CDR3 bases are TGTGCCAGCAGCCCTTCCTTGGGGGAGCTGTTTTTT.